This TCR beta chain was sequenced during a study of blood T cells in healthy people across ages. This clonotype was found a few times. The antigen is unknown. The CDR3 has 11 residues. CDR1 is DFQATT and CDR2 is SNEGSKA in the germline V gene (reference sequence). General study points: Relative to aged donors, long-lived donors carried more naive CD4+ cells and displayed higher diversity.

Alongside a J-beta primer mix, a sample-barcoded 5' primer served in a second PCR lasting roughly 6 to 11 cycles. A template-switch adaptor with 12 random nucleotides tagged each cDNA molecule. TCRdb re-called the 5' RACE reads with MiXCR, one entry per CDR3 protein. The sample consists of about a million distinct CDR3 sequences, approximately 50% of them appearing once. Extraction yielded at least 6 micrograms of total RNA per sample. This chain links TRBV20-1 with TRBJ2-1; D gene uncertain. Gene TRBJ2-7 matches the end of the DNA better, so the J call may be wrong. Material: blood. The clonotype comes from a woman aged 60-75 years in good health. DNA for the CDR3: TGCAGTGCTAGAGGGATTGGTGAGCAGTACTTC. Protein sequence: CSARGIGEQYF.